Each of the 28 T cell receptor beta chains below was sequenced from the same sample in a study of control samples from healthy donors and cancer patients. Measured with immunoSEQ multiplex PCR; TCRdb has only the in-frame clones, and not every one. The sample lists approximately 89,000 clones, around 86% seen once, with around a fifth in the top ten. Sequencing was done on a sample of blood. These receptor sequences come from a man younger than 40 in good health.

V usage is TRBV7-2 and J usage is TRBJ2-2; 9 nucleotides agree with TRBD2. The CDR3 extends over 16 amino acids. Germline CDR1 is SGHTA and CDR2 is FQGNSA. V dropped 3 bases and J dropped 7; count of bases not matched to a gene: 9. The DNA for the CDR3 is TGTGCCAGCAGCTTGGTGGTTAGCGGGGGTGGCGGGGAGCTGTTTTTT. Protein product: CASSLVVSGGGGELFF. The whole variable domain, filled in from reference TRBV7-2 and TRBJ2-2, reads GAGVSQSPSNKVTEKGKDVELRCDPISGHTALYWYRQSLGQGLEFLIYFQGNSAPDKSGLPSDRFSAERTGGSVSTLTIQRTQQEDSAVYLCASSLVVSGGGGELFFGEGSRLTVL.

The chain carries TRBV29-1 and TRBJ2-7; 7 bases fit TRBD1. The CDR3 loop spans 15 amino acids. Germline lookup yields CDR1 SQVTM and CDR2 ANQGSEA. V lost 3 bases and J lost 2; bases outside the gene matches: 10. CDR3 amino acids: CSVDGVAGGTYEQYF. Written as DNA, the CDR3 is TGCAGCGTTGATGGGGTGGCAGGGGGAACCTACGAGCAGTACTTC.

The chain employs TRBV19 and TRBJ1-1; the D gene is possibly TRBD1 (6 bases). The CDR3 has 13 amino acids. CDR1 is LNHDA and CDR2 is SQIVND in the germline V gene (reference sequence). Trimming stripped 0 bases from V and 13 bases from J, with 15 bases between. This chain's CDR3 is CASSIDLRGVGFF. The CDR3 bases are TGTGCCAGTAGTATAGACCTAAGGGGGGTCGGTTTCTTT.

This clone was picked up a small number of times. The V and J genes are TRBV6-5 and TRBJ1-1; TRBD1 aligns across 7 bases. The CDR3 has 14 amino acids. Trimming at V came to 5 bases and at J to 1 base, leaving 4 bases not matched to a gene. Germline loops: CDR1 MNHEY, CDR2 SVGAGI. Here the CDR3 reads CASSHGQENTEAFF. The CDR3 nucleotides are TGTGCCAGCAGTCACGGACAGGAGAACACTGAAGCTTTCTTT.

The chain is built from TRBV10-1 and TRBJ2-7, with D perhaps matching TRBD1 or TRBD2 (5 bases each). The CDR3 runs 16 residues. Trimming removed 6 bases from V and 6 bases from J, with 24 bases in between. Germline CDR1 reads WNHNN; CDR2 reads SYGVQD (reference sequence). CDR3 region: CASSEIPRDGTSEQYV. DNA for the CDR3: TGCGCCAGCAGCGAAATACCCCGGGACGGTACCTCCGAGCAGTACGTC.

This clone was counted a single time. CDR3 protein: CATSRDGDSPPLHF. CDR3 nucleotides: TGTGCCACCAGCAGAGATGGGGACAGTCCACCCCTCCACTTT. This chain uses TRBV15 with TRBJ1-6, with 7 bases that match TRBD1. The length of the CDR3 is 14 residues. Germline lookup yields CDR1 LNHNV and CDR2 YYDKDF (reference sequence). V dropped 0 bases and J dropped 11; count of bases not matched to a gene: 4.

Only a few counts were recorded for this clone. The chain is built from TRBV5-6 and TRBJ1-2; D is unresolved. The CDR3 has 14 amino acids. With 4 bases removed from V and 7 bases from J, the gap between germline ends came to 17 bases. Germline CDR1 SGHDT, CDR2 YYEEEE. CDR3 amino acids: CASSPGSYPGGYTF. As DNA, the CDR3 is TGTGCCAGCAGCCCCGGGTCCTACCCGGGTGGCTACACCTTC.

This sequence joins TRBV14 and TRBJ1-4; D is ambiguous. The V gene lost 9 bases and the J gene lost 6 bases, with 17 bases spanning the gap. The CDR3 consists of 14 residues. Germline V gives CDR1 SGHDN, CDR2 FVKESK. CDR3 amino acids: CASARPGIYEKLFF. The CDR3 bases are TGTGCCAGTGCCAGGCCAGGCATATATGAAAAACTGTTTTTT.

V usage is TRBV6-5 and J usage is TRBJ1-1, with D unresolved. Germline V gene data show CDR1 as MNHEY and CDR2 as SVGAGI. CDR3 size: 14 residues. Trimming pared 1 base from V and 4 bases from J, leaving 10 bases between. The DNA for the CDR3 is TGTGCCAGCAGTTACTGGAAGGGAGGCACTGAAGCTTTCTTT. It codes for CASSYWKGGTEAFF.

The chain employs TRBV7-3 and TRBJ2-5, with D possibly matching TRBD1 (5 bases). The CDR3 consists of 13 residues. In germline, CDR1 is SGHTA, CDR2 FQGTGA. V was shortened by 5 bases and J by 4 bases, with 11 bases between the two germline ends. CDR3 region: CASSQGVRETQYF. As DNA, the CDR3 is TGTGCCAGCAGCCAAGGGGTCCGAGAGACCCAGTACTTC.

This chain connects TRBV14 to TRBJ1-2; 9 bases fit TRBD1. The V segment lost 3 bases and the J segment 3 bases; nucleotides outside the gene matches: 5. The CDR3 has 15 residues. Germline-derived CDR1 and CDR2 are SGHDN and FVKESK. CDR3 nucleotides: TGTGCCAGCAGCCATTTGGGGGACAGGGACTATGGCTACACCTTC. This translates into CASSHLGDRDYGYTF.

This chain links TRBV19 with TRBJ2-7; D is possibly TRBD1 (6 bases). V lost 6 bases, J lost 0 bases, and 15 bases lay in between. Germline V CDR1 and CDR2: LNHDA, SQIVND (reference sequence). CDR3 length equals 15 residues. CDR3 loop: CASSPKTGRSYEQYF. The CDR3 DNA reads TGTGCCAGTAGCCCTAAAACAGGGCGCTCCTACGAGCAGTACTTC.

The chain links TRBV5-1 to TRBJ1-1; D is ambiguous. The CDR3 length is 15 residues. Trimming cost V 1 base and J 5 bases, with 15 bases left between them. CDR1 and CDR2 from the germline V gene are SGHRS and YFSETQ. The CDR3 sequence: CASSLFQDAGTEAFF. The DNA for the CDR3 is TGCGCCAGCAGCTTGTTCCAAGATGCGGGGACTGAAGCTTTCTTT.

This clone occurred once. The gene calls are TRBV4-1 and TRBJ1-2; D remains ambiguous. From germline, CDR1 is MGHRA and CDR2 YSYEKL. With 2 bases removed from V and 2 bases from J, the gap between germline ends came to 6 bases. CDR3 length: 13 residues. In DNA, the CDR3 is TGCGCCAGCAGCCAATCGGGGAACTATGGCTACACCTTC. Translated: CASSQSGNYGYTF.

The V and J genes are TRBV5-1 and TRBJ1-5; unclear D gene. Germline V gives CDR1 SGHRS, CDR2 YFSETQ. CDR3 length: 13 amino acids. Trimming took off 0 bases at V and 7 bases at J, with 8 bases between the two ends. The CDR3 protein is CASSLGFGQPQHF. The CDR3 DNA sequence: TGCGCCAGCAGCTTGGGTTTCGGCCAGCCCCAGCATTTT.

In its sample, this clone was seen a few times. The chain recombines TRBV29-1 with TRBJ2-1; the D gene could be TRBD1 or TRBD2 (6 bases each). Germline V gene lookup returns CDR1 SQVTM and CDR2 ANQGSEA. V lost 4 bases, J lost 6 bases, and 22 bases lay in between. The CDR3 is 16 amino acids. CDR3 sequence (DNA): TGCAGCGTTGGTCGGGGGCTCCGACCGACCTCCAATGAGCAGTTCTTC. This sequence encodes CSVGRGLRPTSNEQFF.

J is TRBJ1-4 and V is TRBV5-5; D not resolved. V lost 6 bases to trimming and J lost 8 bases, with 11 bases between them. The CDR3 totals 12 residues. Germline loops: CDR1 SGHKS, CDR2 YYEKEE (reference sequence). The CDR3 DNA is TGTGCCAGCATTTCGGACGCCGAAAAACTGTTTTTT. Protein product: CASISDAEKLFF. The full variable domain, in which reference TRBV5-5 and TRBJ1-4 provide the parts outside the CDR3, is DAGVTQSPTHLIKTRGQQVTLRCSPISGHKSVSWYQQVLGQGPQFIFQYYEKEERGRGNFPDRFSARQFPNYSSELNVNALLLGDSALYLCASISDAEKLFFGSGTQLSVL.

V and J are TRBV7-9 and TRBJ2-1, with 7 bases that match TRBD1. The CDR3 runs 15 residues. V trimming: 10 bases; J trimming: 4 bases; junction bases outside the gene matches: 13. Germline V lookup: CDR1 SEHNR, CDR2 FQNEAQ (reference sequence). CDR3 in amino acids: CAIPSPGQPYNEQFF. DNA of the CDR3: TGTGCCATCCCTTCCCCGGGACAGCCATACAATGAGCAGTTCTTC.

The gene calls are TRBV7-9 and TRBJ2-1; D perhaps matches TRBD1 (6 bases). Trimming took off 5 bases at V and 2 bases at J, with 19 bases between the two ends. This CDR3 is 17 amino acids long. Per the germline V gene, CDR1 is SEHNR and CDR2 is FQNEAQ (reference sequence). DNA for the CDR3: TGTGCCAGCAGCCCGCGGGCAGGGGTTAGGGCCTACAATGAGCAGTTCTTC. Residues: CASSPRAGVRAYNEQFF. Combining the CDR3 with reference TRBV7-9 and TRBJ2-1 gives the whole variable domain DTGVSQNPRHKITKRGQNVTFRCDPISEHNRLYWYRQTLGQGPEFLTYFQNEAQLEKSRLLSDRFSAERPKGSFSTLEIQRTEQGDSAMYLCASSPRAGVRAYNEQFFGPGTRLTVL.

The chain links TRBV2 to TRBJ1-2; 12 bases map to TRBD1. The ends lost 2 bases at V and 8 bases at J; junction bases unmatched: 6. The CDR3 totals 15 residues. CDR1 and CDR2 from the germline V gene are SNHLY and FYNNEI. In DNA, the CDR3 is TGTGCCAGCAGTGAACAGGGACAGGGGGCTGAGGGCTACACCTTC. Translation: CASSEQGQGAEGYTF.

The V and J genes are TRBV5-1 and TRBJ2-7; 10 bases agree with TRBD1. CDR1 and CDR2 (germline): SGHRS, YFSETQ. Unmatched junction bases numbered 4, after V lost 4 bases and J lost 6 bases. The CDR3 has 13 amino acids. CDR3 region: CASSPGQGSEQYV. The CDR3 DNA is TGCGCCAGCAGCCCGGGACAGGGGTCCGAGCAGTACGTC.

The chain is built from TRBV4-2 and TRBJ2-5; 7 bases line up with TRBD1. V trimming: 0 bases; J trimming: 1 base; junction bases outside the gene matches: 5. Germline V gives CDR1 LGHNA, CDR2 YNFKEQ. There are 16 residues in the CDR3. This CDR3 reads CASSQDRDSLQETQYF. In nucleotides, the CDR3 is TGTGCCAGCAGCCAAGATAGGGACAGCCTCCAAGAGACCCAGTACTTC.

The V gene is TRBV7-9, the J gene TRBJ1-1, with 8 bases that match TRBD1. V shed 3 bases, J shed 0 bases, and the junction held 6 bases outside the gene matches. The CDR3 spans 16 residues. Germline V gene sequence: CDR1 SEHNR, CDR2 FQNEAQ (reference sequence). The CDR3 protein is CASSLSGTGLNTEAFF. As DNA, the CDR3 is TGTGCCAGCAGCTTGTCCGGGACAGGACTGAACACTGAAGCTTTCTTT.

The chain recombines TRBV11-2 with TRBJ1-2; D not resolved. V was pared by 5 bases and J by 2 bases, with 12 bases between. Germline CDR1 is SGHAT and CDR2 is FQNNGV. This CDR3 region has 14 residues. The CDR3 is CASSPWASNYGYTF. Written as DNA, the CDR3 is TGTGCCAGCAGCCCCTGGGCCTCAAACTATGGCTACACCTTC.

V is TRBV2 and J is TRBJ1-2; D ambiguous. The germline gives CDR1 SNHLY, CDR2 FYNNEI. The V gene lost 4 bases and the J gene lost 6 bases, with 6 bases spanning the gap. The CDR3 has 11 residues. CDR3 coding DNA: TGTGCCAGCAGTGCCGGGGATGGCTACACCTTC. It encodes CASSAGDGYTF.

The V gene is TRBV7-9, the J gene TRBJ1-1; D not resolved. Germline V gives CDR1 SEHNR, CDR2 FQNEAQ (reference sequence). The CDR3 is made up of 14 amino acids. The V end lost 7 bases, the J end lost 0 bases, and 12 bases lay between the germline ends. CDR3 sequence: CASIDGSMNTEAFF. The CDR3 nucleotides are TGTGCCAGCATCGACGGGTCGATGAACACTGAAGCTTTCTTT.

The chain combines TRBV11-3 with TRBJ1-1; possible D gene TRBD1, 5 bases. The CDR3 length is 14 residues. Trimming left V 3 bases short and J 0 bases short, with 8 bases between. The germline V gene has CDR1 SGHNT and CDR2 YENEEA. Here the CDR3 reads CASSLGGLNTEAFF. CDR3 nucleotides: TGTGCCAGCAGCTTGGGGGGGTTGAACACTGAAGCTTTCTTT.

This clone is termed medium-sized. The genes are TRBV2 and TRBJ1-1; D may be TRBD1 (6 bases). Trimming removed 7 bases from V and 4 bases from J, with 16 bases in between. This CDR3 is built from 14 residues. The germline V gene has CDR1 SNHLY and CDR2 FYNNEI. DNA of the CDR3: TGTGCCAGCACTCCCGACAGGTCTAGCACTGAAGCTTTCTTT. Its translation is CASTPDRSSTEAFF.